These T cell receptor beta chains were read from a single sample in a study of graft-versus-host responses after intestinal transplantation. Assay used: immunoSEQ multiplex PCR; TCRdb lists only in-frame clones, some missing. The sample lists about 98,000 clones, 86% occurring once. Material: PBMCs, obtained 255 days after intestinal transplant. The origin of the receptors is a human patient who received an intestinal transplant, so some T cells may come from the graft donor. CDR3s include the opening cysteine and the closing phenylalanine or tryptophan. D genes are given only for firm matches. The size field is filled for only some rows; it gives once, few, many or a size class.

TRBV6-5	.	TRBJ1-1	11	.	TGTGCCAGCAGGGACAGTGCCCGCGCTTTCTTT	CASRDSARAFF
TRBV4-1	.	TRBJ2-1	17	.	TGCGCCAGCAGCCCCCGGGGTGGGGGGGGCGCGAGCAATGAGCAGTTCTTC	CASSPRGGGGASNEQFF
TRBV6-1	.	TRBJ2-1	15	few	TGTGCCAGCAGTGAAGCAGGGGGCTCCTACAATGAGCAGTTCTTC	CASSEAGGSYNEQFF
TRBV27	.	TRBJ2-3	13	.	TGTGCCAGCAGCGGGGACTCTCCAGATACGCAGTATTTT	CASSGDSPDTQYF
TRBV29-1	.	TRBJ2-4	17	.	TGCAGCGTTGAAGATGCGGGCCAGAGACCATCCAAAAACATTCAGTACTTC	CSVEDAGQRPSKNIQYF
TRBV2	TRBD1	TRBJ1-1	12	once	TGTGCCAGTTCAACAGGGGACACTGAAGCTTTCTTT	CASSTGDTEAFF
TRBV6-4	TRBD2	TRBJ2-7	15	few	TGTGCCAGCAGTGAAGAGGCTAGCGGGGGCTACGAGCAGTACTTC	CASSEEASGGYEQYF
TRBV6-1	.	TRBJ1-6	15	few	TGTGCCAGCAGTGAAGAAGAGGGGGGGTATTCACCCCTCCACTTT	CASSEEEGGYSPLHF
TRBV5-1	.	TRBJ1-1	16	.	.	CASSLNWGGGNTEAFF
TRBV28	.	TRBJ2-3	15	.	TGTGCCAGCAGTTCTCCGGGGGAGCGCACAGATACGCAGTATTTT	CASSSPGERTDTQYF
TRBV9	TRBD2	TRBJ2-5	15	.	TGTGCAAGCAGCGAGGGACTAGCGGGGGAATGGACCCAGTACTTC	CASSEGLAGEWTQYF
TRBV11-3	TRBD2	TRBJ2-1	18	.	TGTGCCAGCAGCCGCGGGACTAGCGGGGGGTTTTTCTACAATGAGCAGTTCTTC	CASSRGTSGGFFYNEQFF
TRBV6-4	TRBD2	TRBJ2-2	18	.	TGTGCCAGCAGTGACTCCATTAGCGGGGGGGCGAACACCGGGGAGCTGTTTTTT	CASSDSISGGANTGELFF
TRBV7-7	TRBD1	TRBJ2-1	14	.	TGTGCTAGCAGCTTAGGAACAGGGGACAATGAGCAGTTCTTC	CASSLGTGDNEQFF
TRBV5-5	.	TRBJ1-1	14	.	TGTGCCTTTAGACAGAACCTCATGAACACTGAAGCTTTCTTT	CAFRQNLMNTEAFF
TRBV27	.	TRBJ2-7	14	.	TGTGCCAGCAGTTTACTTGGACAGACAGGCGAGCAGTACTTC	CASSLLGQTGEQYF
TRBV7-2	TRBD2	TRBJ2-1	16	.	TGTGCCAGCAGCTTTCCCCAGGGACTAGCCCTTAGGGAGCAGTTCTTC	CASSFPQGLALREQFF
TRBV2	.	TRBJ1-3	11	few	TGTGCCAGCAGTGAGGGGAACACCATATATTTT	CASSEGNTIYF
TRBV18	.	TRBJ1-6	14	.	TGTGCCAGCTCACCTGAGGCTAAGGGGTCACCCCTCCACTTT	CASSPEAKGSPLHF
TRBV6-1	.	TRBJ2-5	14	.	TGTGCCAGCAGTGAAGGGCCAGCTGGGGAGACCCAGTACTTC	CASSEGPAGETQYF
TRBV6-1	.	TRBJ1-2	15	.	TGTGCCAGCAGATTCGACCGCTCATCTAACTATGGCTACACCTTC	CASRFDRSSNYGYTF
TRBV7-9	.	TRBJ1-1	13	.	TGTGCCAGCAGCTTAAATACGGGCACTGAAGCTTTCTTT	CASSLNTGTEAFF
TRBV10-3	.	TRBJ1-1	15	.	TGTGCCATCAGTGAGCCCAGGGTATTCGGGACTGAAGCTTTCTTT	CAISEPRVFGTEAFF
TRBV4-2	.	TRBJ2-7	15	few	TGTGCCAGCAGCCAAGGGATAGAGAGCCCCTACGAGCAGTACTTC	CASSQGIESPYEQYF
TRBV29-1	TRBD2	TRBJ2-3	12	.	TGCAGCGCCCACGAGGCCGCGGGGGGACAGTATTTT	CSAHEAAGGQYF
TRBV5-1	TRBD2	TRBJ2-1	16	.	TGCGCCAGCAGCTCCCGACTAGCGGGGGGAGGGGGTGAGCAGTTCTTC	CASSSRLAGGGGEQFF
TRBV27	.	TRBJ1-6	19	.	TGTGCCAGCACCGCCTACCCCGGGGCTGCCTTCAGCTTTAATTCACCCCTCCACTTT	CASTAYPGAAFSFNSPLHF
TRBV5-4	TRBD2	TRBJ2-4	17	.	TGTGCCAGCAGCTCGGGACTAGCGGGGGGGCTCGGAAACATTCAGTACTTC	CASSSGLAGGLGNIQYF
TRBV5-1	.	TRBJ2-2	12	.	TGCGCCAGCAGCGAGGGGGCCGGGGAGCTGTTTTTT	CASSEGAGELFF
TRBV7-2	.	TRBJ2-5	12	.	TGTGCCAGCAGCGCGAGACAAGAGACCCAGTACTTC	CASSARQETQYF
TRBV11-1	.	TRBJ1-1	14	.	TGTGCCAGCAGCTTAGTCGGGGGGAACACTGAAGCTTTCTTT	CASSLVGGNTEAFF
TRBV28	.	TRBJ2-2	14	.	TGTGCCAGCAGTTTACTCTACAACACCGGGGAGCTGTTTTTT	CASSLLYNTGELFF
TRBV5-5	TRBD1	TRBJ2-5	12	.	TGTGCCAGCAGCACAGGGGCAGAGACCCAGTACTTC	CASSTGAETQYF
TRBV5-4	.	TRBJ1-2	14	.	TGTGCCAGCAGCTTGCAGGGCGTTCTCTATGGCTACACCTTC	CASSLQGVLYGYTF
TRBV19	.	TRBJ1-2	14	.	TGTGCCAGTAGTATTTCGTACCGGGGCTATGGCTACACCTTC	CASSISYRGYGYTF
TRBV7-9	.	TRBJ1-6	16	.	TGTGCCAGCAGCTTAGAGGAGTTCGGCGATAATTCACCCCTCCACTTT	CASSLEEFGDNSPLHF
TRBV6-1	TRBD1	TRBJ1-2	14	.	TGTGCCAGCAGTGAACTGGACAGGACCGGCGGCTACACCTTC	CASSELDRTGGYTF
TRBV5-1	.	TRBJ2-5	14	.	TGCGCTAGCAGCTTCTCTAGGGGCGAAGAGACCCAGTACTTC	CASSFSRGEETQYF
TRBV6-4	.	TRBJ2-2	14	medium-sized	TGTGCCAGCAGTGAAGGAACAGGGACCGGGGAGCTGTTTTTT	CASSEGTGTGELFF
TRBV29-1	.	TRBJ2-5	15	.	TGCAGCGTTGCTATGGCGACCGATCGGGTAGGGACCCAGTACTTC	CSVAMATDRVGTQYF